This T cell receptor beta chain emerged from a study of Graves' ophthalmopathy and Graves' hyperthyroidism. Amplification of TCR beta CDR3 regions used RNA transcripts. An opening RT-PCR round employed HTBI primers and preceded a second-round multiplex PCR. TCRdb reprocessed the multiplex PCR reads via MiXCR and lists one record per CDR3 protein. The table has 500,000 to 700,000 distinct CDR3 sequences, just under 40% seen once. This clonotype was seen ten or more times. Its target is not known. General study findings and limits: The model's prediction of ophthalmopathy progression had 70.59% sensitivity and 72% to 80% specificity. Blood also carried most expanded thyroid clonotypes exceeding 0.001 frequency.

Trimming removed 0 bases at V and 13 bases at J, with 0 bases between. Germline CDR1 reads SNHLY; CDR2 reads FYNNEI. The CDR3 consists of 8 residues. The chain uses TRBV2 and TRBJ1-1; D is undetermined. This sequence was found in an adult man with Graves' hyperthyroidism. Sequencing used peripheral blood or thyroid tissue (not recorded which). The CDR3 DNA reads TGTGCCAGCAGTGAAGCTTTCTTT. It yields the protein CASSEAFF. Full variable domain (outside the CDR3, taken from reference TRBV2 and TRBJ1-1): EPEVTQTPSHQVTQMGQEVILRCVPISNHLYFYWYRQILGQKVEFLVSFYNNEISEKSEIFDDQFSVERPDGSNFTLKIRSTKLEDSAMYFCASSEAFFGQGTRLTVV.